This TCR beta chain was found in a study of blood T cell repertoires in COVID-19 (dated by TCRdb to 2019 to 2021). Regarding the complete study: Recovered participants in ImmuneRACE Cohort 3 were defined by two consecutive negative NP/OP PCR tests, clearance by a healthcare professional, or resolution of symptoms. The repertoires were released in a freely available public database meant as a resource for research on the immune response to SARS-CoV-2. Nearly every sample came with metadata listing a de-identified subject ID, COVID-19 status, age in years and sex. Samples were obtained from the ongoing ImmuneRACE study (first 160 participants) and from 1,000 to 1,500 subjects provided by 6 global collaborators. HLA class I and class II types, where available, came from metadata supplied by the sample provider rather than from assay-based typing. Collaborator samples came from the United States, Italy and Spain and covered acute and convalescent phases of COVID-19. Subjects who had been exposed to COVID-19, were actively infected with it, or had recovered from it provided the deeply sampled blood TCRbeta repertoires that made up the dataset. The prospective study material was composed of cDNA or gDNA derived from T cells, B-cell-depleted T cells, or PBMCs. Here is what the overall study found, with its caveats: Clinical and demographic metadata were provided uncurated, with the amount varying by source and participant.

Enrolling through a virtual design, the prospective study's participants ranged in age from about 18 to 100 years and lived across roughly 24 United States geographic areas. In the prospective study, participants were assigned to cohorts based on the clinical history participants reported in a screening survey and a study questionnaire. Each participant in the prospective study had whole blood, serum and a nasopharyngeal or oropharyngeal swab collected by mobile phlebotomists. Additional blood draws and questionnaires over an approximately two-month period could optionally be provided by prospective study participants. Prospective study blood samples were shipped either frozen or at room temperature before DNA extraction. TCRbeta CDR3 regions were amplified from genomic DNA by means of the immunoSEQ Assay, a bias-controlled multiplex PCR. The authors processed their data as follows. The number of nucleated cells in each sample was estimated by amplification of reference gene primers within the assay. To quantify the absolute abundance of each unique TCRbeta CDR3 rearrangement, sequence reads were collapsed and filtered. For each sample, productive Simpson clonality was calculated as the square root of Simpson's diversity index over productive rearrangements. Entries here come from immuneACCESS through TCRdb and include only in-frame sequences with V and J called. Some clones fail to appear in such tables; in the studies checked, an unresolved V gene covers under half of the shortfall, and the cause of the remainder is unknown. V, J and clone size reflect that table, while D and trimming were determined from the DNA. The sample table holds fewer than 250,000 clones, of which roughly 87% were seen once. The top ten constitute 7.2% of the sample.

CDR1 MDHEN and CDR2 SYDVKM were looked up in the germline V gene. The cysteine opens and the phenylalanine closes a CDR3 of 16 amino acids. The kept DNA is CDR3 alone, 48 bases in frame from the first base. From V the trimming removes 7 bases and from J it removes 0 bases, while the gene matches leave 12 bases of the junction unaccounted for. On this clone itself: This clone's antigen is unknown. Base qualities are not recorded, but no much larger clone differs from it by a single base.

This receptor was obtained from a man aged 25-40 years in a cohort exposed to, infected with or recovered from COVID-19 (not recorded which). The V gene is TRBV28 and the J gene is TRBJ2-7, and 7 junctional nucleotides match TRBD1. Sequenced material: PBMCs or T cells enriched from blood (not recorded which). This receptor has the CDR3 CASTAPGQMPSYEQYF. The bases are TGTGCCAGCACCGCGCCGGGACAGATGCCCTCCTACGAGCAGTACTTC.